This passage covers 2 T cell receptor beta chains from one sample sequenced in a study of T-cell reconstitution after alpha-beta-depleted transplantation in children. Library preparation (for TCRbeta) was performed with unique molecular identifiers. TCRdb analysed the PCR reads with MiXCR anew, one entry per CDR3 protein. This table has about 830,000 distinct CDR3 sequences, around 15% appearing once. The sample here was PBMCs, mostly from graft donor cells, taken 360 days after TCRalphabeta/CD19-depleted stem cell transplant. The source of these receptors is a male patient younger than 18 who had a stem cell transplant for acute lymphoblastic leukemia, so the T cells may come from the graft donor.

This clonotype was picked up many times. V is TRBV6-7 and J is TRBJ2-2, with TRBD1 identical over 7 bases. TRBV6-7 is treated as an ORF (open reading frame) with a function not yet certain. The V gene end was trimmed by 4 bases and the J gene end by 1 base; junction bases not matched to a gene: 3. The CDR3 consists of 15 residues. The CDR3 DNA follows: TGTGCCAGCAGTTTTGGGACAGAGAACACCGGGGAGCTGTTTTTT. It encodes CASSFGTENTGELFF.

This clonotype turned up a few times. This chain uses TRBV9 with TRBJ1-5, with D hard to call. This CDR3 is built from 14 residues. V was trimmed by 3 bases and J by 9 bases, leaving 16 bases between them. Germline CDR1 reads SGDLS; CDR2 reads YYNGEE. The CDR3 region is CASSANQALGPQHF. The CDR3 DNA sequence: TGTGCCAGCAGCGCGAATCAAGCATTGGGGCCCCAGCATTTT.